This T cell receptor beta chain originates from a study of CD8 T cells in Susac syndrome. FACS was used to enrich TEMRA cells, whereas the CD8+ and CD4+ T cells were obtained by negative isolation. Random-hexamer reverse transcription was applied to about 0.45 to 1 ug RNA. The CDR3 of TCR beta was amplified by immunoSEQ multiplex PCR across 54 Vbeta and 13 Jbeta. TCRdb itself ran the immunoSEQ multiplex PCR reads through MiXCR, one entry per CDR3 protein. Among fewer than 200,000 distinct CDR3 sequences listed, just under 95% were seen once. Germline CDR1 reads MNHEY; CDR2 reads SVGEGT. The CDR3 has 15 residues. V lost 3 bases, J lost 0 bases, and 9 bases lay in between.

Sequenced material: CD4+ T cells from PBMCs. This chain connects TRBV6-2 or TRBV6-3 to TRBJ2-1, with D uncertain. The clonotype originates from a human donor in good health. The CDR3 nucleotides read TGTGCCAGCAGTTATCTCGGTAGCTCCTACAATGAGCAGTTCTTC. Translated, it gives CASSYLGSSYNEQFF.